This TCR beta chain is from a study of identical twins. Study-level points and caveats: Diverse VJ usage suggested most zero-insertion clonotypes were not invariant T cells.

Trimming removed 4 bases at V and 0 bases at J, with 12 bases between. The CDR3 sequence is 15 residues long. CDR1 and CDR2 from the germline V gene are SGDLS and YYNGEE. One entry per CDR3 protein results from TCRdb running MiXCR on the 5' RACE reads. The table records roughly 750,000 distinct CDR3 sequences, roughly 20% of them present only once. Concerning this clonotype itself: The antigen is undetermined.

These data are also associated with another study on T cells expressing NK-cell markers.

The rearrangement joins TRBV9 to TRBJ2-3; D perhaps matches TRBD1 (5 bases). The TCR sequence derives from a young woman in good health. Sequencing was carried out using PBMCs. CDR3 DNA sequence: TGTGCCAGCAGCTTCCAGGGATCTAGCACAGATACGCAGTATTTT. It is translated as CASSFQGSSTDTQYF. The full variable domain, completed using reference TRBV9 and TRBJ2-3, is DSGVTQTPKHLITATGQRVTLRCSPRSGDLSVYWYQQSLDQGLQFLIQYYNGEERAKGNILERFSAQQFPDLHSELNLSSLELGDSALYFCASSFQGSSTDTQYFGPGTRLTVL.